The clone carrying this TCR beta chain is termed medium-sized. TCRdb used MiXCR to reprocess the RT-PCR reads, holding one entry per CDR3 protein. This table holds about 3,700 distinct CDR3 sequences, approximately 5.9% found once. This record belongs to a study of immune reconstitution after stem cell transplant in scleroderma. V was cut by 7 bases and J by 6 bases, with 12 bases left in between. The CDR3 is 11 residues long. CDR1 is DFQATT and CDR2 is SNEGSKA in the germline V gene (reference sequence). This TCR was recovered from a female donor with systemic sclerosis. This chain links TRBV20-1 with TRBJ1-1; no definite D call. Sampling took place before or after autologous hematopoietic stem cell transplantation (not recorded which). The CDR3 sequence is CSVWEGPEAFF. The CDR3 DNA sequence: TGCAGTGTCTGGGAGGGCCCTGAAGCTTTCTTT.